This T cell receptor beta chain was obtained from a study of blood T cells in healthy people across ages. Primers used in a second PCR of roughly 6 to 11 cycles were a sample-barcoded 5' primer and a J-beta primer mix. TCRdb itself ran the 5' RACE reads through MiXCR, one entry per CDR3 protein. The data show roughly 1,500,000 distinct CDR3 sequences, 34% seen once. Source material: blood. This clonotype originated in a woman in her 30s in good health.

The CDR3 loop is CASSRTYPGLAGLETQYF. The CDR3 DNA sequence: TGCGCCAGCAGCCGCACCTACCCGGGACTAGCGGGATTAGAGACCCAGTACTTC. The rearrangement joins TRBV4-1 to TRBJ2-5; TRBD2 agrees at 13 bases. In germline, CDR1 is MGHRA, CDR2 YSYEKL. The length of the CDR3 is 18 residues. With 4 bases clipped from V and 4 bases from J, the junction kept 12 bases outside the gene matches.